One and the same sample provided the 13 T cell receptor beta chains below, sequenced in a study of blood T cell repertoires in COVID-19. Profiling relied on immunoSEQ multiplex PCR, and the TCRdb table lists in-frame clones only, not all of them. The sample yields 150,000 to 180,000 clones, 83% seen once. Sequencing used peripheral blood. Receptors originate from a woman aged 55-70 years with COVID-19, enrolled during active disease.

The rearrangement uses TRBV6-5 and TRBJ1-2; TRBD1 agrees at 7 bases. The CDR3 loop spans 13 amino acids. J lost 5 bases, V lost 5 bases, and 5 bases had no gene match. Germline V gene lookup returns CDR1 MNHEY and CDR2 SVGAGI. CDR3 sequence (DNA): TGTGCCAGCAGTATTGACAGGGATTATGGCTACACCTTC. This gives the protein CASSIDRDYGYTF.

The chain has TRBV18 and TRBJ1-2; D unresolved. V was pared by 3 bases and J by 6 bases, with 14 bases between. This CDR3 has 14 amino acids. CDR1 and CDR2 (germline): KGHSH, LQKENI. CDR3 amino acids: CASSPSRFSDGYTF. Here the CDR3 DNA reads TGTGCCAGCTCACCGTCCCGTTTTTCAGATGGCTACACCTTC.

This chain uses TRBV7-2 with TRBJ1-5, with D unclear. V shed 1 base and J shed 3 bases, with 10 bases lying between them. CDR3 length: 15 residues. Germline V gene lookup returns CDR1 SGHTA and CDR2 FQGNSA. The CDR3 DNA is TGTGCCAGCAGCTTAGGGCCGAATTACAATCAGCCCCAGCATTTT. Its protein is CASSLGPNYNQPQHF.

This rearrangement joins TRBV24-1 to TRBJ2-1; D ambiguous. This CDR3 has 11 residues. The V and J ends lost 12 bases and 8 bases respectively, with 13 bases between them. The germline gives CDR1 KGHDR, CDR2 SFDVKD. The CDR3 sequence is CAPPQSDEQFF. The CDR3 DNA reads TGTGCCCCACCTCAAAGCGATGAGCAGTTCTTC.

J is TRBJ1-1 and V is TRBV30, with 7 bases identical to TRBD1. Per the germline V gene, CDR1 is GTSNPN and CDR2 is SVGIG (reference sequence). V lost 8 bases to trimming and J lost 1 base; unmatched junction nucleotides: 10. The CDR3 spans 14 residues. The chain's CDR3 is CAGSRGRKNTEAFF. CDR3 nucleotide sequence: TGTGCCGGTTCAAGGGGGCGCAAGAACACTGAAGCTTTCTTT.

This clone was seen only a few times. The V and J genes are TRBV7-8 and TRBJ1-6; D remains ambiguous. Between the trimmed V and J ends, which lost 5 bases and 5 bases, there was a span of 19 bases. CDR1 and CDR2 (germline): SGHVS, FQNEAQ. This CDR3 region has 17 residues. CDR3 residues: CASSPRPGPANNSPLHF. CDR3 coding DNA: TGTGCCAGCAGCCCAAGACCAGGTCCTGCCAATAATTCACCCCTCCACTTT.

V usage is TRBV5-1 and J usage is TRBJ1-1; the D gene is possibly TRBD1 (6 bases). Per the germline V gene, CDR1 is SGHRS and CDR2 is YFSETQ. V lost 4 bases to trimming and J lost 1 base, with 14 bases between them. CDR3 length: 15 amino acids. This CDR3 reads CASSPTGGENTEAFF. In DNA, the CDR3 is TGCGCCAGCAGCCCGACAGGTGGGGAGAACACTGAAGCTTTCTTT. Drawing the rest from reference TRBV5-1 and TRBJ1-1, the complete variable domain is KAGVTQTPRYLIKTRGQQVTLSCSPISGHRSVSWYQQTPGQGLQFLFEYFSETQRNKGNFPGRFSGRQFSNSRSEMNVSTLELGDSALYLCASSPTGGENTEAFFGQGTRLTVV.

V is TRBV28 and J is TRBJ1-2; the match to TRBD1 covers 7 bases. Germline CDR1 is MDHEN and CDR2 is SYDVKM. This CDR3 is built from 16 residues. Trimming removed 5 bases from V and 6 bases from J; junction bases left unmatched: 15. This CDR3 reads CASSTQQGRGLDGYTF. DNA of the CDR3: TGTGCCAGCAGTACCCAACAGGGAAGGGGGCTCGATGGCTACACCTTC.

CDR3 protein: CASRQGEETQYF. In DNA form, the CDR3 reads TGCGCCAGCAGGCAGGGGGAAGAGACCCAGTACTTC. J is TRBJ2-5 and V is TRBV10-2; 7 bases fit TRBD1. J lost 3 bases, V lost 6 bases, and 1 base had no gene match. Germline V lookup: CDR1 WSHSY, CDR2 SAAADI. The CDR3 contains 12 residues.

The chain combines TRBV7-9 with TRBJ1-1; 8 positions match TRBD1. CDR1 and CDR2 from the germline V gene are SEHNR and FQNEAQ (reference sequence). The CDR3 spans 14 residues. V was clipped by 5 bases and J by 6 bases; unmatched bases: 8. The CDR3 here is CASSPRTGPAEAFF. The CDR3 DNA follows: TGTGCCAGCAGCCCTAGGACAGGGCCGGCTGAAGCTTTCTTT.

The V gene is TRBV7-6, the J gene TRBJ2-3; 7 nucleotides agree with TRBD2. V shed 5 bases and J 1 base; nucleotides not matched to a gene: 0. Germline CDR1 reads SGHVS; CDR2 reads FNYEAQ. The CDR3 has 13 residues. CDR3 sequence: CASSAGGTDTQYF. DNA for the CDR3: TGTGCCAGCAGCGCGGGGGGCACAGATACGCAGTATTTT.

A few counts support this clone. The CDR3 loop is CASTTELNTEAFF. CDR3 coding DNA: TGTGCCAGTACGACTGAGTTGAACACTGAAGCTTTCTTT. The chain has TRBV19 and TRBJ1-1; D remains ambiguous. The CDR3 totals 13 residues. Germline CDR1 reads LNHDA; CDR2 reads SQIVND (reference sequence). The ends were cut back, 7 bases at V and 0 bases at J, with 9 bases in the middle.

The rearrangement links TRBV6-4 to TRBJ2-3, with D possibly matching TRBD2 (6 bases). V lost 5 bases and J 0 bases, leaving 6 bases between the germline ends. CDR1 is MRHNA, CDR2 SNTAGT, per germline. The CDR3 length is 13 residues. CDR3 bases: TGTGCCAGCAGTAGCGGGAGCACAGATACGCAGTATTTT. Translated, it gives CASSSGSTDTQYF.